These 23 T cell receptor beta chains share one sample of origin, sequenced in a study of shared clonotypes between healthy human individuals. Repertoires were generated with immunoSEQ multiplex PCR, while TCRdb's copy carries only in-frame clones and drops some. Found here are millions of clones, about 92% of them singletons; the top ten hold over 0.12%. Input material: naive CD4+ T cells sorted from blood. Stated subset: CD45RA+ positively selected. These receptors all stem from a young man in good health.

This CDR3 is CASSYKGQAYGYTF. DNA of the CDR3: TGTGCCAGCTCATACAAAGGACAGGCCTATGGCTACACCTTC. The V call is TRBV18, the J call TRBJ1-2; TRBD1 matches at 7 bases. Germline CDR1 KGHSH, CDR2 LQKENI. With 5 bases clipped from V and 4 bases from J, the junction kept 7 bases outside the gene matches. This CDR3 is built from 14 residues.

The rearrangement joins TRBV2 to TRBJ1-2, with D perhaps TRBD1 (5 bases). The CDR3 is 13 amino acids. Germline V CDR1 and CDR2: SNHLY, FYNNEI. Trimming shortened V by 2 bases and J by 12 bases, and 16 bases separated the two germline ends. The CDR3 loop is CASSELGRVGNTF. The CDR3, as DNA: TGTGCCAGCAGTGAATTGGGACGAGTCGGTAACACCTTC.

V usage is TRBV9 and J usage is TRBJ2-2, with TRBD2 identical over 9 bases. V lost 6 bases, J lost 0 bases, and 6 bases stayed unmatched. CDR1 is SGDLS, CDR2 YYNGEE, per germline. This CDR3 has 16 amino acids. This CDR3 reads CASTSSGVTNTGELFF. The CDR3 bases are TGTGCCAGCACGTCTAGCGGGGTTACGAACACCGGGGAGCTGTTTTTT. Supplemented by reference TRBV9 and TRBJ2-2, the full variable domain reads DSGVTQTPKHLITATGQRVTLRCSPRSGDLSVYWYQQSLDQGLQFLIQYYNGEERAKGNILERFSAQQFPDLHSELNLSSLELGDSALYFCASTSSGVTNTGELFFGEGSRLTVL.

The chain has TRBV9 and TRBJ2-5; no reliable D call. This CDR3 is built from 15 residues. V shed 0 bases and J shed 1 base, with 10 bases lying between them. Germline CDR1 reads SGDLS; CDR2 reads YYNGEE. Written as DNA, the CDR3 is TGTGCCAGCAGCGTAGGGGCCGGGTTCCAAGAGACCCAGTACTTC. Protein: CASSVGAGFQETQYF.

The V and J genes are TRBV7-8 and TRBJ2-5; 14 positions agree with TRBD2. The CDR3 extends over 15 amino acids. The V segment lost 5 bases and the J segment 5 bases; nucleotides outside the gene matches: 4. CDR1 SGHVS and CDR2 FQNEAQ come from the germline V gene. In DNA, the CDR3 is TGTGCCAGCAGCCGGGGACTAGCGGGGGTGGAGACCCAGTACTTC. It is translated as CASSRGLAGVETQYF.

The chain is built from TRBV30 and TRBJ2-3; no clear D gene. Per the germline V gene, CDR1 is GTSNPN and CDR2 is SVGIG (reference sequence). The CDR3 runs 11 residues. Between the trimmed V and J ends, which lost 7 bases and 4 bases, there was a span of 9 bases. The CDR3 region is CASAGSDTQYF. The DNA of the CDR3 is TGTGCCTCGGCCGGTTCAGATACGCAGTATTTT.

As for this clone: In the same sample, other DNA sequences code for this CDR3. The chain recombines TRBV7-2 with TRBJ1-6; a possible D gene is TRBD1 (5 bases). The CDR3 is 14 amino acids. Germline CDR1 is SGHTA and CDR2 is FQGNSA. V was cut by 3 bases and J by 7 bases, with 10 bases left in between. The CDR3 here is CASSFGGGNSPLHF. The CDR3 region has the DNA TGTGCCAGCAGCTTCGGGGGAGGGAATTCACCCCTCCACTTT.

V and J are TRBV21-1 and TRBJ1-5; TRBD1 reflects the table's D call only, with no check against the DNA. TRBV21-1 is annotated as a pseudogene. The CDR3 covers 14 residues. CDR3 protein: CASRSTGANQPQHF. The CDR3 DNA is TGTGCCAGCCGATCAACAGGGGCAAACCAGCCCCAGCATTTT.

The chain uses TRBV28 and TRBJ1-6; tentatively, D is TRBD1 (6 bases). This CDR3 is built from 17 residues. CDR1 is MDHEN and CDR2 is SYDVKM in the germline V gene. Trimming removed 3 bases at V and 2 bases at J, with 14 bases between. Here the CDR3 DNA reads TGTGCCAGCAGTTTGTGGTATCAGGGGACCTATAATTCACCCCTCCACTTT. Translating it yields CASSLWYQGTYNSPLHF. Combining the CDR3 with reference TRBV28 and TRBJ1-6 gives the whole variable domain DVKVTQSSRYLVKRTGEKVFLECVQDMDHENMFWYRQDPGLGLRLIYFSYDVKMKEKGDIPEGYSVSREKKERFSLILESASTNQTSMYLCASSLWYQGTYNSPLHFGNGTRLTVT.

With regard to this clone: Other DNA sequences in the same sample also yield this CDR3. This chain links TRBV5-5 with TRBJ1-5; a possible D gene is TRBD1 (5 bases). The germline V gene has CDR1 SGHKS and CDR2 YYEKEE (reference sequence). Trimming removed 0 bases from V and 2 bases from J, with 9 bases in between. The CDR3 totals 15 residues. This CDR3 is CASSLGGTGNQPQHF. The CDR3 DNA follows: TGTGCCAGCAGCTTGGGAGGGACTGGCAATCAGCCCCAGCATTTT.

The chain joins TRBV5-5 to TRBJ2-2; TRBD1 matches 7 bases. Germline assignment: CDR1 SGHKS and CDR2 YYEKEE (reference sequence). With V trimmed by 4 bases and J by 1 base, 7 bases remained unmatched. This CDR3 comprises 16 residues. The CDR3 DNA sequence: TGTGCCAGCAGCCCAACCGGGACAGAGAACACCGGGGAGCTGTTTTTT. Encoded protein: CASSPTGTENTGELFF.

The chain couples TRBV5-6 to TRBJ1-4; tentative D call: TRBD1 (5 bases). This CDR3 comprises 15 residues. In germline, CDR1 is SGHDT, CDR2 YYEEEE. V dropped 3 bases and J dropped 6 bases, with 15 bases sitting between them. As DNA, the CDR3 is TGTGCCAGCAGCTCACCCACAGGTTCCTATGAAAAACTGTTTTTT. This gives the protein CASSSPTGSYEKLFF.

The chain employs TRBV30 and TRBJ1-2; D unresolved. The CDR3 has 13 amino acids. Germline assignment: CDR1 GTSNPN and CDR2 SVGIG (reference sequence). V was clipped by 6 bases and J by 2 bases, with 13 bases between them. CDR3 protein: CACRAGVNYGYTF. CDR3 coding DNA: TGTGCCTGCCGAGCCGGTGTAAACTATGGCTACACCTTC.

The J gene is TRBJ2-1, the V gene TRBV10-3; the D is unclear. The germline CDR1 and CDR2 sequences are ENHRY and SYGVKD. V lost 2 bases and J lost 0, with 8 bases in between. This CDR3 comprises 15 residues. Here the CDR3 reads CAISERTSSYNEQFF. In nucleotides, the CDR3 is TGTGCCATCAGTGAGCGGACGAGCTCCTACAATGAGCAGTTCTTC.

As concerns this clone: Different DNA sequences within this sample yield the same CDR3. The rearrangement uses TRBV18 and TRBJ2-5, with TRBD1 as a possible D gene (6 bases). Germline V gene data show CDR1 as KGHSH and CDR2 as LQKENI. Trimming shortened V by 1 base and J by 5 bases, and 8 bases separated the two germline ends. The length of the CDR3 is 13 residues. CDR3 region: CASSPRGRETQYF. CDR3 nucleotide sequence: TGTGCCAGCTCACCACGGGGGCGGGAGACCCAGTACTTC.

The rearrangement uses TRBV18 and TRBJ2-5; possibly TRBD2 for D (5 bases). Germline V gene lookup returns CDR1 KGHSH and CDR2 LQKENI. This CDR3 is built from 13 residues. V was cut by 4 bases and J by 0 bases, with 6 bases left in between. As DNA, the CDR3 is TGTGCCAGCTCACAGGACTACCAAGAGACCCAGTACTTC. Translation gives CASSQDYQETQYF.

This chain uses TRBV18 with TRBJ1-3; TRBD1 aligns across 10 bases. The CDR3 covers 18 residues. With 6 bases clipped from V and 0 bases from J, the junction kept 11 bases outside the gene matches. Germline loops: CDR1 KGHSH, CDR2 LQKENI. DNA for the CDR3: TGTGCCAGCTCTCTTGGACAGGGGGGCATTCACTCTGGAAACACCATATATTTT. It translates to CASSLGQGGIHSGNTIYF.

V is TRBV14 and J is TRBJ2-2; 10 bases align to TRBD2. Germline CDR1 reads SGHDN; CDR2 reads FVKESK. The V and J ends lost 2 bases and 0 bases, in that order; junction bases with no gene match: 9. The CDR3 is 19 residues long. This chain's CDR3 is CASSQIAGGLFSNTGELFF. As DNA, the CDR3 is TGTGCCAGCAGCCAAATAGCGGGAGGCCTTTTTTCGAACACCGGGGAGCTGTTTTTT.

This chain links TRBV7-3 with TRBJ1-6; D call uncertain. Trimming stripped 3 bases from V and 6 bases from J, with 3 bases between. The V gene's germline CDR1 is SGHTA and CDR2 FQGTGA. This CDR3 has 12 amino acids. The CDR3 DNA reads TGTGCCAGCAGCTTCCCTAATTCACCCCTCCACTTT. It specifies CASSFPNSPLHF.

Here the CDR3 reads CASTVVGFRMNGYTF. The CDR3 nucleotides are TGTGCCAGCACCGTCGTGGGGTTCCGTATGAATGGCTACACCTTC. V is TRBV7-2 and J is TRBJ1-2; no firm D call. The CDR3 totals 15 residues. From germline, CDR1 is SGHTA and CDR2 FQGNSA. Deletions cut 7 bases from V and 6 bases from J, with 21 bases between.

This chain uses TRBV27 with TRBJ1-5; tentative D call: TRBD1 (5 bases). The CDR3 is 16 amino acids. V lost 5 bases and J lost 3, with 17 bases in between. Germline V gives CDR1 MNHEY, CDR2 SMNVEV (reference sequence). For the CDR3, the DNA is TGTGCCAGCAGTCTGGGGCCGAAGGGGATCAATCAGCCCCAGCATTTT. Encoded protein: CASSLGPKGINQPQHF.

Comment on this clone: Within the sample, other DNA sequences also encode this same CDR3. In DNA form, the CDR3 reads TGCAGCGTTGAGAGCTCTGGAAACACCATATATTTT. Translating gives CSVESSGNTIYF. The V gene is TRBV29-1, the J gene TRBJ1-3; D ambiguous. Trimming removed 3 bases from V and 0 bases from J, with 3 bases in between. Germline loops: CDR1 SQVTM, CDR2 ANQGSEA. The CDR3 extends over 12 amino acids. The variable domain in full, completed from reference TRBV29-1 and TRBJ1-3, reads SAVISQKPSRDICQRGTSLTIQCQVDSQVTMMFWYRQQPGQSLTLIATANQGSEATYESGFVIDKFPISRPNLTFSTLTVSNMSPEDSSIYLCSVESSGNTIYFGEGSWLTVV.

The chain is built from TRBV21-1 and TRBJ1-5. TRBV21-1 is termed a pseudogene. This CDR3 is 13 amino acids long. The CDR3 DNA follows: TGTGCCAGCACTTCGACGGTGGCTCAGCCCCAGCATTTT. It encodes CASTSTVAQPQHF.